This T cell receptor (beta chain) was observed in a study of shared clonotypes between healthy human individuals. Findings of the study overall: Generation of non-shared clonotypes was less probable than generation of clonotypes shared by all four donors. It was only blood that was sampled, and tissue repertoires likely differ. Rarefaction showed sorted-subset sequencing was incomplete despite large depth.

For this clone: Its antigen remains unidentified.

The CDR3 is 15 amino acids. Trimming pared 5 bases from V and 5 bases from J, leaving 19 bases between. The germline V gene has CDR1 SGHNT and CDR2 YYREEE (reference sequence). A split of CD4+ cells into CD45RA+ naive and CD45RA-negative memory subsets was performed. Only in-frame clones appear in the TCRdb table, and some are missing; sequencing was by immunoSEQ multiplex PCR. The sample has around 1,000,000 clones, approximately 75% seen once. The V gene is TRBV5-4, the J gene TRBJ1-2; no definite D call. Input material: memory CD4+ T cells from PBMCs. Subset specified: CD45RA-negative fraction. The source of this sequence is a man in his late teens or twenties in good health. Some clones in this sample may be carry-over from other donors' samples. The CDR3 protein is CASRRAGVGSYGYTF. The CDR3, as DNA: TGTGCCAGCAGACGGGCCGGGGTGGGATCATATGGCTACACCTTC.